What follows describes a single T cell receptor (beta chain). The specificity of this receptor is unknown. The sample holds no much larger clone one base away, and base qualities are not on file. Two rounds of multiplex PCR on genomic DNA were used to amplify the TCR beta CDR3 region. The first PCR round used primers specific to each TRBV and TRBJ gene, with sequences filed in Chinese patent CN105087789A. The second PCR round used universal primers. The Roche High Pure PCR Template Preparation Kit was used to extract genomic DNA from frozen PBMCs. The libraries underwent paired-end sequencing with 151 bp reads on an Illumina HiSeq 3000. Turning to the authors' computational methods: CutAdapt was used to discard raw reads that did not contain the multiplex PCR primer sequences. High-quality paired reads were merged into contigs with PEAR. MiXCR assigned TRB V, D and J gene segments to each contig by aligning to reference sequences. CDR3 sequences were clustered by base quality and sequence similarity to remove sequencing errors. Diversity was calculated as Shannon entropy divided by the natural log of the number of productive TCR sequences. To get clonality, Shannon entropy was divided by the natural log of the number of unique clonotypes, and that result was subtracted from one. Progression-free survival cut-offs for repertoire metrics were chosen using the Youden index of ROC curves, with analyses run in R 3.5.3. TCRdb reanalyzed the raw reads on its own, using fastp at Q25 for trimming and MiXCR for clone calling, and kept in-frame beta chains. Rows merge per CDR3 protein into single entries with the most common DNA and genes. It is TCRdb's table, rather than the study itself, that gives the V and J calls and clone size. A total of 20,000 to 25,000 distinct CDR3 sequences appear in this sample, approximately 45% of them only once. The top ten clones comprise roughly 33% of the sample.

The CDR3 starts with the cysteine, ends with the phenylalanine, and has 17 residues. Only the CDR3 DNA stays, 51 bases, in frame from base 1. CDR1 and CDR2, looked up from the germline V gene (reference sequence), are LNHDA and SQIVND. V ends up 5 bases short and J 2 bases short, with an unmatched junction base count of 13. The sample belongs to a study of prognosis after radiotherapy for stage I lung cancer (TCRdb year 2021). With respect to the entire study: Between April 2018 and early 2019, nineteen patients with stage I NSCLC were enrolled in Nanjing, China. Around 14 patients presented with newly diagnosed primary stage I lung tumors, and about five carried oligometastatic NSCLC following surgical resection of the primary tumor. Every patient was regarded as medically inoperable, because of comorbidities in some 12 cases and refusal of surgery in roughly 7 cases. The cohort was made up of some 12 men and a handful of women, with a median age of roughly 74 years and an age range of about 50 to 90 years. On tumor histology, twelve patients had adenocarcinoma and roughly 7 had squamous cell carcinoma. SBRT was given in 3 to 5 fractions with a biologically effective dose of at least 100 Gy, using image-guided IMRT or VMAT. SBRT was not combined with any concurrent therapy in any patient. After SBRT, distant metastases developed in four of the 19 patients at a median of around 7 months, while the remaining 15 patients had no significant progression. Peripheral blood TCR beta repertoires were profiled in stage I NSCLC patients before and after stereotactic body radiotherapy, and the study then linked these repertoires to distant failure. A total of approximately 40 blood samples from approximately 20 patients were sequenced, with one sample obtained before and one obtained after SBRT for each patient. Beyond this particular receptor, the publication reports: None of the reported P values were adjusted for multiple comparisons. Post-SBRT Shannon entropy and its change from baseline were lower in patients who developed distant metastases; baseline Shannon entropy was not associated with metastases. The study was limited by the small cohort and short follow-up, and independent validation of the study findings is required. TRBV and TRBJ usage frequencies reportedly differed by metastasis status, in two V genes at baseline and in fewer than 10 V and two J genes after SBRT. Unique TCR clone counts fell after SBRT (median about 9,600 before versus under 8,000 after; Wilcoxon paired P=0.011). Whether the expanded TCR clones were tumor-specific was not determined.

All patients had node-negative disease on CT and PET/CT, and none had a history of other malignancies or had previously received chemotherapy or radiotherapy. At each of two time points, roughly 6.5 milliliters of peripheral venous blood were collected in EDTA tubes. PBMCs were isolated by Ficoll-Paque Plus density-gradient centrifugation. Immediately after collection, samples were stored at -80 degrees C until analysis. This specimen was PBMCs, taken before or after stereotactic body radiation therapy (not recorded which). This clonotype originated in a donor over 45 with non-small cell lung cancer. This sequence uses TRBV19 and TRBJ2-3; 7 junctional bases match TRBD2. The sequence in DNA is TGTGCCAGTAGTTCCTTAGTACCAGCGGGATACACAGATACGCAGTATTTT. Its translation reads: CASSSLVPAGYTDTQYF.